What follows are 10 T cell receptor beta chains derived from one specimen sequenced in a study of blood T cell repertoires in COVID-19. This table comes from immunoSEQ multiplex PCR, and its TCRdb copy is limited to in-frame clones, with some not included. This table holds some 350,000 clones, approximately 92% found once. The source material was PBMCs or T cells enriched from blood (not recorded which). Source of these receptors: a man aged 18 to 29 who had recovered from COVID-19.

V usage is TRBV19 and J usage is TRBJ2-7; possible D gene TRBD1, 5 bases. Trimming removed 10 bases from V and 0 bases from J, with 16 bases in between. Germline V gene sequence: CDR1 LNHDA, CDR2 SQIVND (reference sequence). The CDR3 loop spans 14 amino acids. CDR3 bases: TGTGCCACCCCACCCAGGGTGACCTCCTACGAGCAGTACTTC. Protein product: CATPPRVTSYEQYF.

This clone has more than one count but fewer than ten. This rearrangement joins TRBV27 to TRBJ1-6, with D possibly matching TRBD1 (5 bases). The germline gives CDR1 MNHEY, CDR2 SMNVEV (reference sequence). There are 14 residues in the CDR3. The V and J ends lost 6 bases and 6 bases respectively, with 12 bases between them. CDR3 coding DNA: TGTGCCAGCAGGGGCGGGACGGGTAATTCACCCCTCCACTTT. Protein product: CASRGGTGNSPLHF.

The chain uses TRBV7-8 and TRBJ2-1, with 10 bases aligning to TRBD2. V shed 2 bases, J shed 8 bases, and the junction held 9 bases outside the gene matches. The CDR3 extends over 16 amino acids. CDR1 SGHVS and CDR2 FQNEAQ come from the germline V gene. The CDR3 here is CASSLSTSGRAHEQFF. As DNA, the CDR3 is TGTGCCAGCAGCTTAAGTACAAGCGGGAGGGCCCATGAGCAGTTCTTC.

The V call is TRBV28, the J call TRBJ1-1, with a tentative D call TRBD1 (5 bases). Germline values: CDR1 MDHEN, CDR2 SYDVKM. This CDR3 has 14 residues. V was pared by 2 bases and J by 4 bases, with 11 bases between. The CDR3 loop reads CASSLPGGSTEAFF. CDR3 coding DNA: TGTGCCAGCAGTTTACCCGGGGGAAGCACTGAAGCTTTCTTT.

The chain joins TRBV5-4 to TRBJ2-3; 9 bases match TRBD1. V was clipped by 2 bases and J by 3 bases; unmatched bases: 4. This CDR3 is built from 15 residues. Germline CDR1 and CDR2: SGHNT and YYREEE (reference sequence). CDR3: CASSLPGQGTDTQYF. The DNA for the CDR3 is TGTGCCAGCAGCTTACCGGGACAGGGAACAGATACGCAGTATTTT.

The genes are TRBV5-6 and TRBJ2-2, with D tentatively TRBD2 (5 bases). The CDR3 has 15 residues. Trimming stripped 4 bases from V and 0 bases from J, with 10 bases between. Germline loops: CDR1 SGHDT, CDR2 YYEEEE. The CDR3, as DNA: TGTGCCAGCAGCGGGAGAGGGTCGAACACCGGGGAGCTGTTTTTT. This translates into CASSGRGSNTGELFF.

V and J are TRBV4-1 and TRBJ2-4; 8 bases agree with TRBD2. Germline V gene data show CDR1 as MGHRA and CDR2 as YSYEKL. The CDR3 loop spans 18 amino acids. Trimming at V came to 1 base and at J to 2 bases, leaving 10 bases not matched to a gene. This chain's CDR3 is CASSQGRTGGPSKNIQYF. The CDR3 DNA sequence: TGCGCCAGCAGCCAAGGTAGGACGGGGGGGCCGTCCAAAAACATTCAGTACTTC.

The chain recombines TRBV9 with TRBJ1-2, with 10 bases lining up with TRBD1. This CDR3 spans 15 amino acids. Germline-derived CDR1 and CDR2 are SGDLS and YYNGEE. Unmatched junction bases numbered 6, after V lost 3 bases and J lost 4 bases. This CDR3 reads CASSAQTGGSYGYTF. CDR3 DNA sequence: TGTGCCAGCAGCGCTCAGACAGGGGGCAGCTATGGCTACACCTTC. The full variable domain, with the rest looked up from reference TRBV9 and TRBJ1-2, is DSGVTQTPKHLITATGQRVTLRCSPRSGDLSVYWYQQSLDQGLQFLIQYYNGEERAKGNILERFSAQQFPDLHSELNLSSLELGDSALYFCASSAQTGGSYGYTFGSGTRLTVV.

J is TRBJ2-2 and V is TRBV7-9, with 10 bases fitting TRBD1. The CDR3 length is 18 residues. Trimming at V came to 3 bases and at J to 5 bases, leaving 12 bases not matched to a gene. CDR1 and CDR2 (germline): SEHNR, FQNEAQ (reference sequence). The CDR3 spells CASSLRKSGTGVTGELFF. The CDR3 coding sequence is TGTGCCAGCAGCTTGCGAAAGTCCGGGACAGGGGTGACCGGGGAGCTGTTTTTT.

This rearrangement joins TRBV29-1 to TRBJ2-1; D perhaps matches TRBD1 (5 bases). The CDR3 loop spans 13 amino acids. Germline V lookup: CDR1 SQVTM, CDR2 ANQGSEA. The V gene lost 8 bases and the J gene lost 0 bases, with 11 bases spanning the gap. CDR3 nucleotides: TGCAGCAAACGTGACAGCTCCTACAATGAGCAGTTCTTC. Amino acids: CSKRDSSYNEQFF.